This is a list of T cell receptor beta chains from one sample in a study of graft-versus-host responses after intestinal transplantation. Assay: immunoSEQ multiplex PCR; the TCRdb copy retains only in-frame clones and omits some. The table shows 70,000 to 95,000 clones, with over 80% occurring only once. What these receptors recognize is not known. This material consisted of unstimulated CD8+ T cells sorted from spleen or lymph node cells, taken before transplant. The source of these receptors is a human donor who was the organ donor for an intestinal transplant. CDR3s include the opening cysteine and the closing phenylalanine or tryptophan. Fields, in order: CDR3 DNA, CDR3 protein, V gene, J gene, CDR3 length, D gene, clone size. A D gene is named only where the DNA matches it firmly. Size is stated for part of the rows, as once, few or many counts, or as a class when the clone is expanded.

DNA: TGTGCCAGCAGCCCCTCCGGACTAGCGGTCCCCTACGAGCAGTACTTC
CDR3: CASSPSGLAVPYEQYF
V: TRBV7-9
J: TRBJ2-7
length: 16
D: TRBD2
size: -

DNA: TGTGCCAGCAGCTTAGAATGGGACAGGGGGTACGAGCAGTACTTC
CDR3: CASSLEWDRGYEQYF
V: TRBV7-2
J: TRBJ2-7
length: 15
D: TRBD1
size: -

DNA: TGTGCCACCATGGGACAGATCTACAATGAGCAGTTCTTC
CDR3: CATMGQIYNEQFF
V: TRBV19
J: TRBJ2-1
length: 13
D: TRBD1
size: -

DNA: TGTGCCAGCAGCTTAGGAGAAGGGGGTTTCTACGAGCAGTACTTC
CDR3: CASSLGEGGFYEQYF
V: TRBV13
J: TRBJ2-7
length: 15
D: -
size: -

DNA: TGTGCCAGCAGCGATTCTTTACCCGGGACAGGGGATCCGTATAACTATGGCTACACCTTC
CDR3: CASSDSLPGTGDPYNYGYTF
V: TRBV5-4
J: TRBJ1-2
length: 20
D: TRBD1
size: -

DNA: TGTGCCAGCAGTGAACCCGACAGGGGTCTGGCCTATGGCTACACCTTC
CDR3: CASSEPDRGLAYGYTF
V: TRBV6-1
J: TRBJ1-2
length: 16
D: TRBD1
size: -

DNA: TGTGCCAGCGGAGCCTACGAGCAGTACTTC
CDR3: CASGAYEQYF
V: TRBV27
J: TRBJ2-7
length: 10
D: -
size: -

DNA: TGTGCCAGCAGCCCCCTAGCGGGGGCCTACAATGAGCAGTTCTTC
CDR3: CASSPLAGAYNEQFF
V: TRBV27
J: TRBJ2-1
length: 15
D: TRBD2
size: -

DNA: TGTGCCAGCAGCGTCCAGGACAGATTGAACACTGAAGCTTTCTTT
CDR3: CASSVQDRLNTEAFF
V: TRBV11-3
J: TRBJ1-1
length: 15
D: -
size: -

DNA: TGTGCCATCAGTGACCCAGACGACATGAACACTGAAGCTTTCTTT
CDR3: CAISDPDDMNTEAFF
V: TRBV10-3
J: TRBJ1-1
length: 15
D: -
size: -

DNA: TGTGCCAGCAGCTTAGGACTAGGGGGGGCAGAGACCCAGTACTTC
CDR3: CASSLGLGGAETQYF
V: TRBV7-9
J: TRBJ2-5
length: 15
D: -
size: -

DNA: TGTGCCAGCAGTGACGGACTAGCGGGAGGGCCAAGGGATACGCAGTATTTT
CDR3: CASSDGLAGGPRDTQYF
V: TRBV6-1
J: TRBJ2-3
length: 17
D: TRBD2
size: -

DNA: TGTGCCAGCAGCAAAGTCCGACGGGGGAACACTGAAGCTTTCTTT
CDR3: CASSKVRRGNTEAFF
V: TRBV21-1
J: TRBJ1-1
length: 15
D: -
size: -

DNA: TGCGCCAGCAGTTCGGACAGAAAAATTTATGGCTACACCTTC
CDR3: CASSSDRKIYGYTF
V: TRBV10-2
J: TRBJ1-2
length: 14
D: -
size: -

DNA: TGTGCCAGCAGCTTCAGGGGGCTCAAAAATTCACCCCTCCACTTT
CDR3: CASSFRGLKNSPLHF
V: TRBV5-4
J: TRBJ1-6
length: 15
D: TRBD1
size: -

DNA: TGTGCCAGCAGCTTGGACCGGCGGGAGCAGTACTTC
CDR3: CASSLDRREQYF
V: TRBV5-4
J: TRBJ2-7
length: 12
D: -
size: once

DNA: TGTGCCAGCAGCGTAGTGGGGGGTTCCTACGAGCAGTACTTC
CDR3: CASSVVGGSYEQYF
V: TRBV9
J: TRBJ2-7
length: 14
D: -
size: -

DNA: TGTGCCAGCAGCTCCGAACCCCCTTCTGGACTAGCGGGAGACAATGAGCAGTTCTTC
CDR3: CASSSEPPSGLAGDNEQFF
V: TRBV7-6
J: TRBJ2-1
length: 19
D: TRBD2
size: -